These T cell receptor beta chains were read from a single sample in a study of T-cell reconstitution after alpha-beta-depleted transplantation in children. A single record per CDR3 protein comes from TCRdb applying MiXCR to the PCR reads. The table records over 150,000 distinct CDR3 sequences, about 6% of them present only once. This material consisted of PBMCs, taken before TCRalphabeta/CD19-depleted stem cell transplant. The source of these receptors is a girl under two years old with combined immunodeficiency, due to receive a stem cell transplant. The CDR3 runs from the conserved cysteine through the conserved F or W. A D gene is named only where the DNA matches it firmly. Some rows mark clone size as missing; the rest say once, few, many or name a class of expanded clone.

D	V	size	J	DNA	CDR3
-	TRBV7-9	-	TRBJ2-1	TGTGCCAGCAGCTTAGAGAAGGAAGGTGAGCAGTTCTTC	CASSLEKEGEQFF
-	TRBV18	few	TRBJ2-3	TGTGCCAGCTCACCACCGAGCCCAGATACGCAGTATTTT	CASSPPSPDTQYF
-	TRBV6-5	many	TRBJ2-1	TGTGCCAGCAGTTACTCAATGAGGAATGAGCAGTTCTTC	CASSYSMRNEQFF
-	TRBV4-3	few	TRBJ1-6	TGCGCCAGCAGCCAAGGGATGACAGGTCCCCAGTCACCCCTCCACTTT	CASSQGMTGPQSPLHF
-	TRBV13	many	TRBJ2-5	TGTGCCAGCAGCTTAGACGAACAAGAGACCCAGTACTTC	CASSLDEQETQYF
-	TRBV12-3/TRBV12-4	-	TRBJ2-5	TGTGCCAGCAGTTTGTTCGGGGGTGTGGAGACCCAGTACTTC	CASSLFGGVETQYF
-	TRBV28	many	TRBJ2-3	TGTGCCAGCACTATTATTAGAGTCTCTAGCACAGATACGCAGTATTTT	CASTIIRVSSTDTQYF
-	TRBV7-9	many	TRBJ1-2	TGTGCCAGCAGCTTAGGGTACAGGGCCAACTATGGCTACACCTTC	CASSLGYRANYGYTF
-	TRBV28	many	TRBJ2-1	TGTGCCAGCAGTTTAGATGTAGTAGGGGGAGGGCAGTTCTTC	CASSLDVVGGGQFF
-	TRBV20-1	many	TRBJ2-7	TGCAGTGCCCTGCTGGGCAACGAGCAGTACTTC	CSALLGNEQYF
-	TRBV4-3	many	TRBJ2-2	TGCGCCAGCAGCCAAGACCCGGACGTCCCCGGGGAGCTGTTTTTT	CASSQDPDVPGELFF
-	TRBV20-1	many	TRBJ2-4	TGCAGTGCGGCTCTTAACCTCAAAAACATTCAGTACTTC	CSAALNLKNIQYF
TRBD2	TRBV29-1	many	TRBJ2-3	TGCAGCGTGCTGGGACTAGCGAGCACAGATACGCAGTATTTT	CSVLGLASTDTQYF
-	TRBV9	many	TRBJ2-5	TGTGCCAGCAGCGCCACAGGAGCGCAAGAGACCCAGTACTTC	CASSATGAQETQYF
-	TRBV3-1	many	TRBJ2-7	TGTGCCAGCAGCCACCTGGAGGGAAGTATCCACGAGCAGTACTTC	CASSHLEGSIHEQYF
TRBD1	TRBV29-1	many	TRBJ2-5	TGCAGCGGGTACAGGGGCCAAGAGACCCAGTACTTC	CSGYRGQETQYF
-	TRBV6-5	many	TRBJ2-7	TGTGCCAGCAGTTACTCGAGAGGGGGGGGACTCCACGAGCAGTACTTC	CASSYSRGGGLHEQYF
-	TRBV29-1	-	TRBJ2-4	TGCAGCCATAATGAACCGAGGAACCGTCTAGCCAAAAACATTCAGTACTTC	CSHNEPRNRLAKNIQYF